This T cell receptor beta chain originates from a study of metastatic and nonmetastatic thyroid tumors. Whole-study context: Both malignant and benign thyroid patients supplied peripheral blood and tumor or nodule tissue samples, across which the repertoires of these patients were then compared. Study-wide results and limits: Malignant thyroid tumors reportedly had TCR beta diversity that was significantly higher than in benign nodules, in blood and tumor.

Germline CDR1 is SGHRS and CDR2 is YFSETQ. The CDR3 consists of 13 residues. The V gene lost 6 bases and the J gene lost 1 base, with 11 bases spanning the gap. Turning to this clone: Its antigen is still unknown.

Original handling: The distant-metastasis classifier for papillary thyroid cancer was built from CDR3 differences across clinicopathological groups. TCRdb re-clonotyped the PCR reads via MiXCR. The V and J calls and clone size come from TCRdb's table, not from the authors' own analysis. Seen here are 50,000 to 70,000 clones, approximately 4.1% observed once, and the top ten hold about a fifth. Thyroid surgery took place with no prior treatment in any patient. J is TRBJ2-7 and V is TRBV5-1; the D is unclear. Material for sequencing was blood. This TCR was sampled from a female donor with papillary thyroid cancer or a benign thyroid nodule (not recorded which). Some clones in this sample may be carry-over from other donors' samples. The CDR3 loop reads CASMSYESYEQYF. The CDR3 DNA reads TGCGCCAGCATGTCCTACGAGTCCTACGAGCAGTACTTC. Full variable domain (missing parts from reference TRBV5-1 and TRBJ2-7): KAGVTQTPRYLIKTRGQQVTLSCSPISGHRSVSWYQQTPGQGLQFLFEYFSETQRNKGNFPGRFSGRQFSNSRSEMNVSTLELGDSALYLCASMSYESYEQYFGPGTRLTVT.